This TCR beta chain was obtained from a study of spatial heterogeneity in lung cancer. Study at large: A unique TCR and UMI combination showed up more than ten times in raw reads, on average.

This clonotype appeared many times. Time point reported: sample taken at primary tumor resection. Sequencing covered unsorted whole RNA taken from tumor, nontumor lung or frozen PBMC. The CDR3 runs 15 residues. Germline CDR1 and CDR2: SGDLS and YYNGEE. V lost 0 bases and J 0 bases, leaving 8 bases between the germline ends. A distinct unique molecular identifier was carried by each TCR cDNA molecule. TCRdb fed the 5' RACE reads into MiXCR, producing one record per CDR3 protein. The sample shows fewer than 45,000 distinct CDR3 sequences, about 6.5% of them seen only once. The sample was PBMCs, taken at surgery. The chain uses TRBV9 and TRBJ2-3; D not certain. This TCR came from a female donor with early-stage non-small cell lung cancer. CDR3 DNA: TGTGCCAGCAGCGTAGTAGCCGTGAGCACAGATACGCAGTATTTT. This encodes CASSVVAVSTDTQYF.